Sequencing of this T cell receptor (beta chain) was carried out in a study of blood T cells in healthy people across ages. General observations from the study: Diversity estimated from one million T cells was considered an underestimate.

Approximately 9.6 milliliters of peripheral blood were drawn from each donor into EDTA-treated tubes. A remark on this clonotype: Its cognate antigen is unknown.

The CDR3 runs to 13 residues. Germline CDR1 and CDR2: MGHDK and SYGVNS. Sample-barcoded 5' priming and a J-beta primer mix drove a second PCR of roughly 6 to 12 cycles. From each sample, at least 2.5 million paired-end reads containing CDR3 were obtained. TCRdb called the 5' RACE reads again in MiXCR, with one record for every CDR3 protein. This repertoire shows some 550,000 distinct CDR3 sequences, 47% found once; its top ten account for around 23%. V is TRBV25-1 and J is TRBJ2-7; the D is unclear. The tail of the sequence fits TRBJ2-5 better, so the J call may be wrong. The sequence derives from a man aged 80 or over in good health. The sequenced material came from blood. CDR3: CASSESGHETQYF. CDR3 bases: TGTGCCAGCAGTGAATCCGGTCATGAGACCCAGTACTTC.